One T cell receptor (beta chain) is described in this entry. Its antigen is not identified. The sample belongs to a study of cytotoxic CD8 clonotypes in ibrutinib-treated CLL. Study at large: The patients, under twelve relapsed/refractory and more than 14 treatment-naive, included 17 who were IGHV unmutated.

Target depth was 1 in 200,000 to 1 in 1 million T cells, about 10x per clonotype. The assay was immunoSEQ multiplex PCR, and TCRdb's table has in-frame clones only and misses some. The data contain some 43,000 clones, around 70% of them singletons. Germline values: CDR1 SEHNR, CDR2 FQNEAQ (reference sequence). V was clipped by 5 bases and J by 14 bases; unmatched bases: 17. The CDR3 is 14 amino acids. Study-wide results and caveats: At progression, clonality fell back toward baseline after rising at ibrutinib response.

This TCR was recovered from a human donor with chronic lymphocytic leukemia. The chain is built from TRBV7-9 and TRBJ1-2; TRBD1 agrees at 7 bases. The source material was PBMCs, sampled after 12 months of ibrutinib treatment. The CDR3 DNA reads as TGTGCCAGCAGCAACCCGACAGGGCAAGGGGGGTTAACCTTC. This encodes CASSNPTGQGGLTF.